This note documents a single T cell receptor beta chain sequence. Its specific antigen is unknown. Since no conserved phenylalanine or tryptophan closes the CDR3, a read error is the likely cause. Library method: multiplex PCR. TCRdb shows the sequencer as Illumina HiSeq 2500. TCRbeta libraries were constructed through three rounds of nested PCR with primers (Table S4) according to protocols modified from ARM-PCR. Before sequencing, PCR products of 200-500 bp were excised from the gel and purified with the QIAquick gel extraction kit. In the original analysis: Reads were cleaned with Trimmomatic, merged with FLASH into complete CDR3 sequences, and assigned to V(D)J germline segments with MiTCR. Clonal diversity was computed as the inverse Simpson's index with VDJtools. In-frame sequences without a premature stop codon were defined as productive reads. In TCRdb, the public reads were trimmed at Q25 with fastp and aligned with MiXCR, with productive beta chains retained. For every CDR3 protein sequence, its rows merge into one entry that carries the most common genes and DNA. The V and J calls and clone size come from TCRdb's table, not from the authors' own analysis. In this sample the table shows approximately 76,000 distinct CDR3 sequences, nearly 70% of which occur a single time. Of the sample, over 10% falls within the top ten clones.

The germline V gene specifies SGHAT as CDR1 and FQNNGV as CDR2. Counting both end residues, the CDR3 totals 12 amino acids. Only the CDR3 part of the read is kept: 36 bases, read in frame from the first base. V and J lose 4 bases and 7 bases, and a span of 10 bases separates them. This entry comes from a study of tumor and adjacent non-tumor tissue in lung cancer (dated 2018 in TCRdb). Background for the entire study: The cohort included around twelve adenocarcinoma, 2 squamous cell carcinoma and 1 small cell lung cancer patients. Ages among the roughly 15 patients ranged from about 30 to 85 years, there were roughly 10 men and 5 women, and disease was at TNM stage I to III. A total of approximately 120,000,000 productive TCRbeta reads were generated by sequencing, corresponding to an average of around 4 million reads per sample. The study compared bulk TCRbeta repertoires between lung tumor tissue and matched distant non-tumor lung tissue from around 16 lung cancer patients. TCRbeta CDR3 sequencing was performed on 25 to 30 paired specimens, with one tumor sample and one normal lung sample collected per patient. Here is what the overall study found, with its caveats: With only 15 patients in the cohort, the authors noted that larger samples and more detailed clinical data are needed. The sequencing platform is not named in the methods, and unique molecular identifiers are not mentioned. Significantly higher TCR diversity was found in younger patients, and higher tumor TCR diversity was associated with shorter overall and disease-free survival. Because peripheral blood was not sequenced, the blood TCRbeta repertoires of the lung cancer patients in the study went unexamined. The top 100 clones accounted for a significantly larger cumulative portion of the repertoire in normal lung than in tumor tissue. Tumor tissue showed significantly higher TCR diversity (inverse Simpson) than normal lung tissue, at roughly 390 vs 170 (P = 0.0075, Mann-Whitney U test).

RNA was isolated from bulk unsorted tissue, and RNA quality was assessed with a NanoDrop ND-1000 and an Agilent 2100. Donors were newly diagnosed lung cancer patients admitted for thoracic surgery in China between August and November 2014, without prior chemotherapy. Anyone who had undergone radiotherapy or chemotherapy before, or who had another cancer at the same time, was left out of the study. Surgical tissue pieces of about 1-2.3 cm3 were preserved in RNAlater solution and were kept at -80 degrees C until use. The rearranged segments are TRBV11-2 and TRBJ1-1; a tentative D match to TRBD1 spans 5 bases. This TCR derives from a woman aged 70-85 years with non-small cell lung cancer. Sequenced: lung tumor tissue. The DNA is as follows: TGTGCCAGCAGCTCCTCAGGGAGTGAAGCTTTCTAT. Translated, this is CASSSSGSEAFY.